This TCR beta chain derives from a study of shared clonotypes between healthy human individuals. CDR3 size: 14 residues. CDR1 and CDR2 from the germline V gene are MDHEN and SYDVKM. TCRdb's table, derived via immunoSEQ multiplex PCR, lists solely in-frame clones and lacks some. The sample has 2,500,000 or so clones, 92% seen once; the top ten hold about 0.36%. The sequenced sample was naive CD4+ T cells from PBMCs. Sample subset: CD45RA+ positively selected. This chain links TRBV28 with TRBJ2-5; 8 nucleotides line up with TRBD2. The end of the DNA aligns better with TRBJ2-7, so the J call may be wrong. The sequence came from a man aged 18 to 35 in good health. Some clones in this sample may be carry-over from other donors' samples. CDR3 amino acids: CASTAAGAQYEQYF. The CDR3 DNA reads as TGTGCCAGCACAGCAGCGGGAGCGCAGTACGAGCAGTACTTC.